What follows are 10 T cell receptor beta chains derived from one specimen sequenced in a study of CD8+ T cells in alopecia areata. It was cDNA, reverse transcribed from extracted RNA, that served as the sequencing template. Sequenced by immunoSEQ multiplex PCR; TCRdb stores in-frame clones only, minus some. The sample contains 150,000 or so clones, about 89% of which appear only once. Here the sequenced sample was CD8+ T cells sorted from blood, taken at week 0. These receptors were taken from a human donor with alopecia areata.

In its sample, this clone was seen a few times. The V gene is TRBV5-6, the J gene TRBJ2-3; D may be TRBD1 (5 bases). This CDR3 is 12 amino acids long. The germline V gene has CDR1 SGHDT and CDR2 YYEEEE. Trimming stripped 5 bases from V and 4 bases from J, with 8 bases between. The CDR3 bases are TGTGCCAGCAGTCCAGGGTCAGATACGCAGTATTTT. It is translated as CASSPGSDTQYF.

J is TRBJ2-1 and V is TRBV14, with a tentative D call TRBD2 (5 bases). V was clipped by 0 bases and J by 4 bases, with 10 bases between them. The CDR3 runs 15 residues. Germline V gives CDR1 SGHDN, CDR2 FVKESK. The CDR3 nucleotides are TGTGCCAGCAGCCAAGAAGGAGCGGAGTACAATGAGCAGTTCTTC. Its translation is CASSQEGAEYNEQFF.

J is TRBJ1-5 and V is TRBV4-1; TRBD1 might be the D (5 bases). This CDR3 is 13 amino acids long. Trimming stripped 3 bases from V and 6 bases from J, with 9 bases between. Germline CDR1 reads MGHRA; CDR2 reads YSYEKL. CDR3 DNA: TGCGCCAGCAGCCATCCCGGGGGTCAGCCCCAGCATTTT. It yields the protein CASSHPGGQPQHF.

The chain's CDR3 is CASSPTSGGVSSYEQYF. The CDR3 bases are TGTGCCAGCTCACCGACTAGCGGGGGGGTGAGCTCCTACGAGCAGTACTTC. This chain links TRBV18 with TRBJ2-7, with 14 bases that match TRBD2. CDR3 size: 17 residues. V dropped 3 bases and J dropped 0; count of bases not matched to a gene: 4. CDR1 and CDR2 from the germline V gene are KGHSH and LQKENI.

For this clone: At the DNA level, this CDR3 is encoded by other sequences in the same sample as well. The chain has TRBV29-1 and TRBJ2-1, with TRBD2 matching 7 bases. Germline assignment: CDR1 SQVTM and CDR2 ANQGSEA. V shed 4 bases, J shed 4 bases, and the junction held 4 bases outside the gene matches. The CDR3 loop spans 13 amino acids. CDR3 in DNA: TGCAGCGTTGGCCTAGCGGATTACAATGAGCAGTTCTTC. Protein: CSVGLADYNEQFF.

V and J are TRBV25-1 and TRBJ2-3, with 8 bases lining up with TRBD2. CDR3 length: 14 amino acids. Germline CDR1 MGHDK, CDR2 SYGVNS. V was clipped by 7 bases and J by 4 bases; unmatched bases: 7. The CDR3 here is CASTQAGEADTQYF. Written as DNA, the CDR3 is TGTGCCAGCACTCAAGCGGGAGAGGCAGATACGCAGTATTTT.

CDR3 loop: CASSPMGGVYEQYF. In DNA, the CDR3 is TGCGCCAGCAGCCCGATGGGCGGTGTCTACGAGCAGTACTTC. The chain carries TRBV5-1 and TRBJ2-7; unclear D gene. Trimming cost V 4 bases and J 3 bases, with 14 bases left between them. The CDR3 extends over 14 amino acids. Germline CDR1 SGHRS, CDR2 YFSETQ.

The gene calls are TRBV9 and TRBJ1-5; D uncertain. CDR3 length: 14 residues. Germline V gives CDR1 SGDLS, CDR2 YYNGEE. V was shortened by 0 bases and J by 3 bases, with 7 bases between the two germline ends. This CDR3 is CASSVESDNQPQHF. The CDR3 DNA is TGTGCCAGCAGCGTAGAGAGTGACAATCAGCCCCAGCATTTT.

The rearrangement uses TRBV4-1 and TRBJ2-7, with TRBD1 identical over 11 bases. Germline-derived CDR1 and CDR2 are MGHRA and YSYEKL. The CDR3 has 15 amino acids. J was trimmed by 4 bases and V by 4 bases; bases with no gene match: 6. In DNA form, the CDR3 reads TGCGCCAGCAGCCCGAGGACAGGGGGCGGGTACGAGCAGTACTTC. Protein sequence: CASSPRTGGGYEQYF.

The chain recombines TRBV19 with TRBJ1-1; D unclear. The germline gives CDR1 LNHDA, CDR2 SQIVND (reference sequence). The germline V and J ends were trimmed by 6 bases and 1 base, with 0 bases remaining between them. The CDR3 length is 10 residues. The DNA for the CDR3 is TGTGCCAGTAGGAACACTGAAGCTTTCTTT. This sequence encodes CASRNTEAFF.